Listed below are T cell receptor beta chains from one sample, sequenced in a study of T-cell reconstitution after alpha-beta-depleted transplantation in children. One entry per CDR3 protein, called by TCRdb with MiXCR from the PCR reads. Among around 450,000 distinct CDR3 sequences, 15% to 20% were seen once, and the ten largest hold roughly 29%. The sample was PBMCs, mostly from graft donor cells, taken 360 days after TCRalphabeta/CD19-depleted stem cell transplant. Receptors originate from a boy younger than two who had a stem cell transplant for Wiskott-Aldrich syndrome, so the T cells may come from the graft donor. CDR3s include the opening cysteine and the closing phenylalanine or tryptophan. D genes are given only for firm matches. Not every row has a clone size; where given, it reads once, few, many or a size class.

d_gene	abundance	v_gene	j_gene	len	CDR3aa	CDR3nt
NA	NA	TRBV7-2	TRBJ2-7	13	CASSPKANYEQYF	TGTGCCAGCAGCCCCAAGGCAAACTACGAGCAGTACTTC
NA	few	TRBV7-8	TRBJ2-7	14	CASSLKGGLYEQYF	TGTGCCAGCAGCTTAAAAGGAGGGCTTTACGAGCAGTACTTC
NA	NA	TRBV5-1	TRBJ2-3	16	CASSPRGKGGTDTQYF	TGCGCCAGCAGCCCACGAGGTAAAGGGGGCACAGATACGCAGTATTTT
NA	few	TRBV6-1	TRBJ2-3	14	CASSEGGQKDTQYF	TGTGCCAGCAGTGAAGGCGGACAGAAAGATACGCAGTATTTT
NA	few	TRBV5-4	TRBJ2-5	12	CAITKERETQYF	TGTGCTATTACGAAAGAGAGGGAGACCCAGTACTTC
TRBD2	NA	TRBV6-1	TRBJ2-7	15	CASSRLAGGTYEQYF	TGTGCCAGCAGTCGCCTAGCGGGAGGAACCTACGAGCAGTACTTC
TRBD2	NA	TRBV20-1	TRBJ2-1	14	CSANSLAGYNEQFF	TGCAGTGCTAATAGCCTAGCGGGCTACAATGAGCAGTTCTTC
TRBD2	NA	TRBV29-1	TRBJ2-1	13	CSTSGRPYNEQFF	TGCAGCACCAGCGGGAGACCTTACAATGAGCAGTTCTTC
NA	NA	TRBV7-8	TRBJ2-1	16	CASSLGSYRPYNEQFF	TGTGCCAGCAGCTTAGGATCTTACCGGCCCTACAATGAGCAGTTCTTC
TRBD1	NA	TRBV20-1	TRBJ2-3	12	CSARVTGDVQYF	TGCAGTGCTAGAGTAACAGGGGATGTGCAGTATTTT
NA	many	TRBV12-3/TRBV12-4	TRBJ2-3	13	CASSLDRGDTQYF	TGTGCCAGCAGCTTAGATCGCGGGGATACGCAGTATTTT
NA	many	TRBV2	TRBJ1-1	13	CASSVREEGVTLF	TGTGCCAGCAGTGTGAGGGAAGAAGGCGTCACGCTCTTT
NA	few	TRBV21-1	TRBJ2-6	14	CASSSRSGANVLTF	TGTGCCAGCAGCTCCCGCTCTGGGGCCAACGTCCTGACTTTC
TRBD2	NA	TRBV7-6	TRBJ2-5	17	CASSLGPNLAGVETQYF	TGTGCCAGCAGCTTAGGTCCAAACTTAGCGGGGGTTGAGACCCAGTACTTC
TRBD1	NA	TRBV12-3/TRBV12-4	TRBJ2-1	16	CASRGGRQGAYNEQFF	TGTGCCAGCAGGGGGGGAAGACAGGGGGCCTACAATGAGCAGTTCTTC
NA	NA	TRBV4-3	TRBJ2-1	13	CASSDRQVDEQFF	TGCGCCAGCAGCGACCGACAGGTGGATGAGCAGTTCTTC
NA	few	TRBV19	TRBJ2-2	14	CASSIAVHTGELFF	TGTGCCAGTAGTATAGCTGTGCACACCGGGGAGCTGTTTTTT
TRBD2	few	TRBV6-5	TRBJ2-5	15	CASSLAGGGQETQYF	TGTGCCAGCAGTTTAGCGGGAGGTGGCCAAGAGACCCAGTACTTC